These T cell receptor beta chains were read from a single sample in a study of Ad26.COV2.S vaccination and SARS-CoV-2 variants. Sequenced by immunoSEQ multiplex PCR; TCRdb stores in-frame clones only, minus some. The sample lists 350,000 to 500,000 clones; 80% to 95% were seen once. The specimen was peripheral blood, collected in a trial of Ad26.COV2.S vaccine versus placebo. The receptors stem from a person aged 18 to 65 who received the Ad26.COV2.S COVID-19 vaccine or a placebo. The CDR3 runs from the conserved cysteine through the conserved F or W.

v_gene	j_gene	CDR3aa
TRBV24-1	TRBJ2-5	CATSDFGAGGKSRGETQYF
TRBV4-1	TRBJ2-7	CASSQGGSGSPGYEQYF
TRBV5-1	TRBJ2-3	CASSPGLAGEVADTQYF
TRBV18	TRBJ1-2	CASSQDRGNEGYTF
TRBV4-1	TRBJ1-6	CASSQDGAGFSSWSPLHF
TRBV11-2	TRBJ1-1	CASSFRDTLRGAFF
TRBV4-2	TRBJ2-2	CASSLDSGSDGELFF
TRBV29-1	TRBJ2-7	CSVEDPWDYEQYF
TRBV28	TRBJ1-6	CASSSWGGDNSPLHF
TRBV28	TRBJ1-6	CASSFIQGNSPLHF
TRBV4-1	TRBJ1-2	CASSQAGGQGNYGYTF
TRBV6-2/TRBV6-3	TRBJ2-1	CASSYLRGRYNEQFF
TRBV10-3	TRBJ2-3	CAISGVAVTDTQYF
TRBV9	TRBJ1-6	CASSALSRSPLHF
TRBV7-2	TRBJ2-3	CASSLILARSTDTQYF
TRBV15	TRBJ1-4	CATSRIPYPEEKLFF
TRBV18	TRBJ2-1	CASSPPGLAGYNEQFF
TRBV6-2/TRBV6-3	TRBJ2-7	CASSYSGPIYEQYF
TRBV5-4	TRBJ2-5	CASSLTGRGGQETQYF
TRBV6-2/TRBV6-3	TRBJ2-1	CASSSGNSYNEQFF
TRBV19	TRBJ2-5	CASSQGGLAGQTQYF
TRBV21-1	TRBJ1-1	CASSTIRGNTEAFF
TRBV12-3/TRBV12-4	TRBJ2-1	CASSLSGYNEQFF
TRBV12-5	TRBJ2-5	CASASRDSYQETQYF
TRBV6-5	TRBJ1-5	CASSGALSNQPQHF
TRBV27	TRBJ2-7	CASSPQGRGYEQYF
TRBV12-3/TRBV12-4	TRBJ2-1	CASSLVGANEQFF
TRBV9	TRBJ2-1	CASSVLAGEHEQFF
TRBV30	TRBJ2-1	CAWRAGTGYSYNEQFF
TRBV5-6	TRBJ2-1	CASSPTGGPGNNEQFF
TRBV28	TRBJ2-7	CASSLWGLARTYEQYF
TRBV19	TRBJ2-2	CASRRQGPGELFF
TRBV27	TRBJ1-2	CASSLAGNYGYTF
TRBV3-1/TRBV3-2	TRBJ1-2	CASSQDATGFGGYTF
TRBV4-2	TRBJ1-2	CASSQERFGSRLPGGYTF
TRBV12-3/TRBV12-4	TRBJ1-1	CASSLKHGAEAFF
TRBV5-4	TRBJ1-2	CASSSQGALIYGYTF
TRBV5-8	TRBJ2-2	CASSDGTSGITGELFF
TRBV6-5	TRBJ2-7	CASSSEPGHIYEQYF
TRBV28	TRBJ1-2	CASSLPGYYGYTF
TRBV30	TRBJ2-3	CAWSNGPGQGPDTQYF
TRBV5-1	TRBJ2-3	CASSVRGSRDTQYF
TRBV7-2	TRBJ2-2	CASRRQNTGELFF
TRBV2	TRBJ2-7	CASREFASSLEQYF
TRBV7-2	TRBJ1-1	CASSLETRGSAFF
TRBV7-2	TRBJ1-5	CASSLALGYQPQHF
TRBV7-9	TRBJ2-5	CASSLAGETQYF
TRBV25-1	TRBJ2-5	CASSEYGYQETQYF
TRBV27	TRBJ2-2	CASSLKRDYTGELFF
TRBV28	TRBJ1-5	CASSLSFNQPQHF
TRBV15	TRBJ2-5	CATAGGRETQYF